Following are 26 T cell receptor beta chains from one sample sequenced in a study of blood T cell repertoires in COVID-19. Data came from immunoSEQ multiplex PCR; TCRdb stores just in-frame clones and leaves some out. In the table there are about 180,000 clones, 81% of which are singletons. Material: PBMCs or T cells enriched from blood (not recorded which). These TCRs come from a woman aged 40 to 50 with acute COVID-19.

This clone was seen just once. This chain links TRBV7-8 with TRBJ2-7; D possibly corresponds to TRBD2 (6 bases). This CDR3 comprises 15 residues. V was cut by 0 bases and J by 8 bases, with 17 bases left in between. Germline assignment: CDR1 SGHVS and CDR2 FQNEAQ. The CDR3 bases are TGTGCCAGCAGCTTAGCGCGGGGAGCTGGCTCCCAGCAGTACGTC. Its protein is CASSLARGAGSQQYV.

J is TRBJ2-5 and V is TRBV5-1, with 13 bases aligning to TRBD2. Germline V gene sequence: CDR1 SGHRS, CDR2 YFSETQ. Trimming cost V 2 bases and J 4 bases; bases outside gene matches: 5. The CDR3 is 16 residues long. CDR3 coding DNA: TGCGCCAGCAGCTTTGGACTAGCGGGAGCGTCAGAGACCCAGTACTTC. It is translated as CASSFGLAGASETQYF.

The chain employs TRBV6-1 and TRBJ2-5, with TRBD2 identical over 10 bases. The V gene's germline CDR1 is MNHNS and CDR2 SASEGT. This CDR3 contains 19 residues. V gave up 2 bases and J gave up 1 base; unmatched junction bases: 13. The CDR3: CASSEFFLAGVPSQETQYF. For the CDR3, the DNA is TGTGCCAGCAGTGAATTTTTCCTAGCGGGAGTCCCATCCCAAGAGACCCAGTACTTC.

The rearrangement uses TRBV11-2 and TRBJ2-1, with 7 positions matching TRBD2. The length of the CDR3 is 14 residues. The J segment lost 9 bases and the V segment lost 1 base, leaving 6 bases of the junction unmatched. The V gene's germline CDR1 is SGHAT and CDR2 FQNNGV. The CDR3 reads CASSLGGSMREQFF. The CDR3 DNA reads TGTGCCAGCAGCTTAGGCGGGAGTATGCGTGAGCAGTTCTTC.

The chain recombines TRBV5-1 with TRBJ2-3, with 11 bases fitting TRBD1. The CDR3 extends over 13 amino acids. V shed 5 bases, J shed 8 bases, and the junction held 4 bases outside the gene matches. From germline, CDR1 is SGHRS and CDR2 YFSETQ. CDR3 sequence (DNA): TGCGCCAGCAGTTACGGACAGGGGGCTACGCAGTATTTT. It codes for CASSYGQGATQYF.

V is TRBV7-3 and J is TRBJ2-1; the D gene is possibly TRBD1 (6 bases). V gave up 2 bases and J gave up 6 bases, with 14 bases separating them. CDR3 length: 15 amino acids. Germline CDR1 SGHTA, CDR2 FQGTGA. CDR3 residues: CASSLQGHGVNEQFF. The CDR3 DNA is TGTGCCAGCAGCTTACAGGGGCACGGCGTCAATGAGCAGTTCTTC.

CDR3 sequence reads: CASSLWTGGPTEAFF. The CDR3 DNA reads TGTGCCAGCAGCCTCTGGACAGGAGGGCCGACTGAAGCTTTCTTT. V and J are TRBV11-1 and TRBJ1-1; 7 nucleotides agree with TRBD1. The V gene end was trimmed by 5 bases and the J gene end by 5 bases; junction bases not matched to a gene: 11. The CDR3 runs to 15 residues. The germline CDR1 and CDR2 sequences are SGHAT and FQDESV (reference sequence).

This sequence joins TRBV6-1 and TRBJ1-2; 7 bases fit TRBD1. CDR1 is MNHNS and CDR2 is SASEGT in the germline V gene. CDR3 length equals 15 residues. V shed 1 base, J shed 8 bases, and the junction held 10 bases outside the gene matches. The CDR3: CASSEGNTGVGGYTF. The DNA for the CDR3 is TGTGCCAGCAGTGAAGGGAATACAGGGGTAGGAGGCTACACCTTC.

The chain joins TRBV7-2 to TRBJ2-3; the D gene is possibly TRBD1 (5 bases). V lost 3 bases, J lost 1 base, and 14 bases lay in between. The CDR3 is 16 residues long. CDR1 and CDR2 (germline): SGHTA, FQGNSA. The DNA for the CDR3 is TGTGCCAGCAGCTTCGGTGGGGCCGTCCGCACAGATACGCAGTATTTT. It codes for CASSFGGAVRTDTQYF.

The chain links TRBV18 to TRBJ1-2, with 8 bases fitting TRBD1. This CDR3 has 14 residues. J was trimmed by 7 bases and V by 4 bases; bases with no gene match: 8. Germline CDR1 and CDR2: KGHSH and LQKENI. CDR3 nucleotide sequence: TGTGCCAGCTCACTGGGACAGGAGGTTGGTGGCTACACCTTC. Residues: CASSLGQEVGGYTF.

This clone was detected only once. The chain couples TRBV9 to TRBJ1-4; tentatively, D is TRBD1 (5 bases). The CDR3 runs 14 residues. Trimming took 0 bases from V and 7 from J, leaving 10 bases between them. Germline V gene data show CDR1 as SGDLS and CDR2 as YYNGEE. The CDR3 nucleotides are TGTGCCAGCAGCGTAGCAGGGATAGGTGAAAAACTGTTTTTT. Translated: CASSVAGIGEKLFF.

The chain is built from TRBV24-1 and TRBJ2-1; tentative D call: TRBD1 (6 bases). This CDR3 spans 13 amino acids. The germline V gene has CDR1 KGHDR and CDR2 SFDVKD. The V gene lost 4 bases and the J gene lost 6 bases, with 9 bases spanning the gap. The CDR3 bases are TGTGCCACCAGTGACATGGACAGCAATGAGCAGTTCTTC. It translates to CATSDMDSNEQFF.

CDR3 DNA sequence: TGTGCCAGCCGTCGACAGGGTCCTAATGAAAAACTGTTTTTT. It yields the protein CASRRQGPNEKLFF. The rearrangement joins TRBV2 to TRBJ1-4; the match to TRBD1 covers 7 bases. The germline CDR1 and CDR2 sequences are SNHLY and FYNNEI. The ends lost 8 bases at V and 3 bases at J; junction bases unmatched: 6. This CDR3 is 14 amino acids long.

This clone is termed medium-sized. The chain links TRBV7-2 to TRBJ2-1; unclear D gene. CDR1 and CDR2 (germline): SGHTA, FQGNSA. CDR3 length: 16 residues. V was shortened by 2 bases and J by 0 bases, with 11 bases between the two germline ends. CDR3 protein: CASSLTVGHSYNEQFF. CDR3 sequence (DNA): TGTGCCAGCAGCTTAACAGTGGGCCACTCCTACAATGAGCAGTTCTTC.

This clone was picked up a small number of times. J is TRBJ2-4 and V is TRBV3-1 (or the pseudogene TRBV3-2); 10 bases fit TRBD2. Germline V CDR1 and CDR2: LGHDT, YNNKEL (reference sequence). The CDR3 has 16 amino acids. Germline trimming cut 4 bases from V and 7 bases from J; bases unmatched to any gene: 10. CDR3 bases: TGTGCCAGCAGCCGGCTAGCGGGAGAAGGGGTGAACATTCAGTACTTC. This gives the protein CASSRLAGEGVNIQYF.

The chain employs TRBV7-3 and TRBJ2-1; no clear D gene. From germline, CDR1 is SGHTA and CDR2 FQGTGA. V lost 2 bases, J lost 2 bases, and 10 bases lay in between. The CDR3 has 15 amino acids. The CDR3 DNA sequence: TGTGCCAGCAGCTTAGTTCCGCAGGCCTACAATGAGCAGTTCTTC. Translation: CASSLVPQAYNEQFF.

This chain links TRBV11-2 with TRBJ2-3, with 15 bases fitting TRBD2. This CDR3 is 17 amino acids long. The trim removed 3 bases at V and 4 bases at J, leaving 5 bases unmatched. Looked up from germline, CDR1 is SGHAT and CDR2 is FQNNGV. The CDR3: CASSLGLAGGGSDTQYF. The CDR3 DNA reads as TGTGCCAGCAGCTTGGGACTAGCGGGAGGTGGGTCAGATACGCAGTATTTT.

The chain uses TRBV5-1 and TRBJ2-5; D may be TRBD1 (5 bases). CDR1 and CDR2 (germline): SGHRS, YFSETQ. V lost 5 bases and J lost 2, with 10 bases in between. The CDR3 contains 13 residues. CDR3 in amino acids: CASRETVQETQYF. CDR3 nucleotide sequence: TGCGCCAGCAGAGAGACAGTTCAAGAGACCCAGTACTTC. Looking up the rest from reference TRBV5-1 and TRBJ2-5 gives the full variable domain: KAGVTQTPRYLIKTRGQQVTLSCSPISGHRSVSWYQQTPGQGLQFLFEYFSETQRNKGNFPGRFSGRQFSNSRSEMNVSTLELGDSALYLCASRETVQETQYFGPGTRLLVL.

The chain carries TRBV15 and TRBJ1-2; 8 nucleotides line up with TRBD1. This CDR3 spans 15 amino acids. V lost 1 base to trimming and J lost 6 bases; unmatched junction nucleotides: 7. CDR1 LNHNV and CDR2 YYDKDF come from the germline V gene (reference sequence). For the CDR3, the DNA is TGTGCCACCAGCAGAGTAAGGGCAGGGGGCGATGGCTACACCTTC. Protein product: CATSRVRAGGDGYTF.

This clone was seen only once. The J gene is TRBJ1-1, the V gene TRBV9; D call uncertain. Trimming cost V 3 bases and J 0 bases, with 12 bases left between them. Germline V gives CDR1 SGDLS, CDR2 YYNGEE. This CDR3 comprises 15 residues. The CDR3 DNA is TGTGCCAGCAGCGCACATAACACGATGAACACTGAAGCTTTCTTT. Its protein is CASSAHNTMNTEAFF.

The chain combines TRBV5-1 with TRBJ2-1, with TRBD2 matching 8 bases. This CDR3 has 15 amino acids. Unmatched junction bases numbered 3, after V lost 0 bases and J lost 4 bases. Germline V gene sequence: CDR1 SGHRS, CDR2 YFSETQ. The CDR3 sequence: CASSLAAGEYNEQFF. The CDR3 DNA reads TGCGCCAGCAGCTTGGCAGCGGGGGAATACAATGAGCAGTTCTTC.

V and J are TRBV2 and TRBJ1-2; D might be TRBD1 (6 bases). Germline-derived CDR1 and CDR2 are SNHLY and FYNNEI. This CDR3 has 12 residues. Trimming cost V 11 bases and J 6 bases, with 16 bases left between them. The CDR3 spells CARKGGRDGYTF. The CDR3 nucleotides are TGTGCCCGCAAGGGGGGGCGCGATGGCTACACCTTC.

The chain links TRBV2 to TRBJ1-1, with 7 bases fitting TRBD1. Germline V lookup: CDR1 SNHLY, CDR2 FYNNEI. The CDR3 covers 15 residues. J gave up 1 base and V 6 bases, and 8 bases lay outside the gene matches. The CDR3 region has the DNA TGTGCCAGCAGCGGACCCAACAGGGGGAACACTGAAGCTTTCTTT. As protein: CASSGPNRGNTEAFF.

This clone was seen a few times. The V call is TRBV3-1 (or the pseudogene TRBV3-2), the J call TRBJ2-1; D unresolved. Germline CDR1 is LGHDT and CDR2 is YNNKEL (reference sequence). V lost 3 bases and J lost 0, with 9 bases in between. There are 15 residues in the CDR3. The CDR3 DNA sequence: TGTGCCAGCAGCCAGGTCGTCAGCTCCTACAATGAGCAGTTCTTC. Translating gives CASSQVVSSYNEQFF.

V is TRBV9 and J is TRBJ2-3; TRBD2 is a possible D gene (6 bases). This CDR3 is built from 11 residues. With 6 bases removed from V and 11 bases from J, the gap between germline ends came to 13 bases. Germline assignment: CDR1 SGDLS and CDR2 YYNGEE. CDR3 region: CASKSRGKQYF. Written as DNA, the CDR3 is TGTGCCAGCAAATCCCGGGGGAAGCAGTATTTT. Looking up the rest from reference TRBV9 and TRBJ2-3 gives the full variable domain: DSGVTQTPKHLITATGQRVTLRCSPRSGDLSVYWYQQSLDQGLQFLIQYYNGEERAKGNILERFSAQQFPDLHSELNLSSLELGDSALYFCASKSRGKQYFGPGTRLTVL.

V usage is TRBV18 and J usage is TRBJ1-2, with TRBD1 identical over 7 bases. The CDR3 totals 12 residues. Trimming removed 2 bases from V and 10 bases from J; junction bases left unmatched: 4. Germline V gene data show CDR1 as KGHSH and CDR2 as LQKENI. The CDR3 region has the DNA TGTGCCAGCTCACCAGACAGGGTAGACTACACCTTC. Its protein product is CASSPDRVDYTF.